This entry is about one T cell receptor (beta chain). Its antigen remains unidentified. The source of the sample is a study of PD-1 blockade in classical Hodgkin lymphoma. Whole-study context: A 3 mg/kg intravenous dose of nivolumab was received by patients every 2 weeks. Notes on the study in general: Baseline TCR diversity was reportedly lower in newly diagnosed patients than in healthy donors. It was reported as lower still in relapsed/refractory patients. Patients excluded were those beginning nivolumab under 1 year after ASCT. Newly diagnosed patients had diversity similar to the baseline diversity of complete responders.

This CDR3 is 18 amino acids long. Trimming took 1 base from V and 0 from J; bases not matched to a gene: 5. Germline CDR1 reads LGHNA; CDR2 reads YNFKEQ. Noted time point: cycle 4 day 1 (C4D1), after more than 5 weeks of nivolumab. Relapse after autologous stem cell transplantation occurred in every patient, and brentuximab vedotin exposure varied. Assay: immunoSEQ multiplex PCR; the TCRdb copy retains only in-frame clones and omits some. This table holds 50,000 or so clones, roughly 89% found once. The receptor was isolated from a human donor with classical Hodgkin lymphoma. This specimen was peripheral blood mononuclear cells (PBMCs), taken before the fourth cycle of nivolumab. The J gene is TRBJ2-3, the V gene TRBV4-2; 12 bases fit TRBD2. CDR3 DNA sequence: TGTGCCAGCAGCCAAGGGACTAGCGGGATTCCTAGCACAGATACGCAGTATTTT. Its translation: CASSQGTSGIPSTDTQYF.